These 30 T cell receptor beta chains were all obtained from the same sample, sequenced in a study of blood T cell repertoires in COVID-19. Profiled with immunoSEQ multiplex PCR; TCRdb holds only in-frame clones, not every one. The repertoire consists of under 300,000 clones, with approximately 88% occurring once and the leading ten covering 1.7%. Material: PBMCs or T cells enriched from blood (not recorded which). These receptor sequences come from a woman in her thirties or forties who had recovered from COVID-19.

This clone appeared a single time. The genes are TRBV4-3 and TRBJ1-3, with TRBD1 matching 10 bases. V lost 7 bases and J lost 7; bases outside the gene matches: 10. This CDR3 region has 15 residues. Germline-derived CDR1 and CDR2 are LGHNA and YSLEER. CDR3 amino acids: CASTIETGGWNTIYF. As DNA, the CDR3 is TGCGCCAGCACGATAGAGACAGGGGGCTGGAACACCATATATTTT.

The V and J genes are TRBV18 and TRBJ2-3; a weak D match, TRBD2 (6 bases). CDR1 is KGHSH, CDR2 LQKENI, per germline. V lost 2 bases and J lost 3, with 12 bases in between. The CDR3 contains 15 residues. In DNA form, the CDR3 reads TGTGCCAGCTCACCATTGTCCAGCGGGACAGATACGCAGTATTTT. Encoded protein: CASSPLSSGTDTQYF.

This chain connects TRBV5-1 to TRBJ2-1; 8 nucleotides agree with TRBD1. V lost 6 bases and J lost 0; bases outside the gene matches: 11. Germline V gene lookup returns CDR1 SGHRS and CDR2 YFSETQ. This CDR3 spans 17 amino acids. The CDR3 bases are TGCGCCAGCAAATCAGGGGGCACGGTTCTCTCCTACAATGAGCAGTTCTTC. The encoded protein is CASKSGGTVLSYNEQFF.

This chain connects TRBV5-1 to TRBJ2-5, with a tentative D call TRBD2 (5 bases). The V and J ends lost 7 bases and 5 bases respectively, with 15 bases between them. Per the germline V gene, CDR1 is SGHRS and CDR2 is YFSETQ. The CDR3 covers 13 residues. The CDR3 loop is CASRELGSETQYF. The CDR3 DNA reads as TGCGCCAGCCGGGAACTAGGGTCCGAGACCCAGTACTTC.

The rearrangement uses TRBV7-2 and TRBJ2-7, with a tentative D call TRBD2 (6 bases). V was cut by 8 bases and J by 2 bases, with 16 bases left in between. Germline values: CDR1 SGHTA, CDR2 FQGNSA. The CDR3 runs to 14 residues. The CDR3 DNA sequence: TGTGCCAGCCACTCCGGGACTGCACCCTACGAGCAGTACTTC. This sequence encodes CASHSGTAPYEQYF.

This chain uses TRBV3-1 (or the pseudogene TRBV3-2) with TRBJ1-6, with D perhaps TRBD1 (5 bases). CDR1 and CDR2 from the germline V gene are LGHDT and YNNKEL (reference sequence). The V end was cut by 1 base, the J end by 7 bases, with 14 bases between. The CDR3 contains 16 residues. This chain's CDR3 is CASSQGAGWKNSPLHF. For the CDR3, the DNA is TGTGCCAGCAGCCAAGGGGCAGGGTGGAAGAATTCACCCCTCCACTTT.

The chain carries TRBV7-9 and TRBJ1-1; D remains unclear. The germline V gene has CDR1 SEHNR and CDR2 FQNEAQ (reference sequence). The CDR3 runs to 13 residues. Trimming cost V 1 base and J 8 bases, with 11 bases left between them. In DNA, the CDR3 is TGTGCCAGCAGCTTAGAAGGACGACTAGAAGCTTTCTTT. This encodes CASSLEGRLEAFF.

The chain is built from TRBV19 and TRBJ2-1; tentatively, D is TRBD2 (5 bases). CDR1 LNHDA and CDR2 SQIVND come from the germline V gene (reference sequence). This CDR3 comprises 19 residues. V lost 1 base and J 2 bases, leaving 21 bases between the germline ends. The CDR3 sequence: CASSIGPLKGSRTYNEQFF. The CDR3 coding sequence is TGTGCCAGTAGTATAGGCCCCTTAAAAGGGAGTCGTACCTACAATGAGCAGTTCTTC.

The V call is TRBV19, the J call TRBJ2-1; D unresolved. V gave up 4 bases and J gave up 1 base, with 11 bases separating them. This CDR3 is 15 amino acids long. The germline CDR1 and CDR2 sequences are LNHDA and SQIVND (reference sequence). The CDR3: CASSNLGGSYNEQFF. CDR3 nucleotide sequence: TGTGCCAGTAGTAACCTTGGCGGATCCTACAATGAGCAGTTCTTC.

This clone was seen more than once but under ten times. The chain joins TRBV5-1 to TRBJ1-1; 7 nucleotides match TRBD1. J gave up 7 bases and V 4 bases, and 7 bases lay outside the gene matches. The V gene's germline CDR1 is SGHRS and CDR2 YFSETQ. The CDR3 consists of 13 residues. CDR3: CASSNTGTDEAFF. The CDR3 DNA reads TGCGCCAGCAGCAATACCGGGACAGATGAAGCTTTCTTT.

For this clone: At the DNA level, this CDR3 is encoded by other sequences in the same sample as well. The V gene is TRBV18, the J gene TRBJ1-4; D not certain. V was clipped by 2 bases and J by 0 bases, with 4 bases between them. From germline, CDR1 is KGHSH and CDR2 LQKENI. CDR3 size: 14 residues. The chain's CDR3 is CASSPSATNEKLFF. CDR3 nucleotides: TGTGCCAGCTCACCATCTGCAACTAATGAAAAACTGTTTTTT.

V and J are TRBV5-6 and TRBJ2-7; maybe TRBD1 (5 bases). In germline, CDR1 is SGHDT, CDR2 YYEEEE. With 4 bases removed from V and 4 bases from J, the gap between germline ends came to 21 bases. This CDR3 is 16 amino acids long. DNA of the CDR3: TGTGCCAGCAGCAGAGCGAAGGGGTCCTACTCTTACGAGCAGTACTTC. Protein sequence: CASSRAKGSYSYEQYF.

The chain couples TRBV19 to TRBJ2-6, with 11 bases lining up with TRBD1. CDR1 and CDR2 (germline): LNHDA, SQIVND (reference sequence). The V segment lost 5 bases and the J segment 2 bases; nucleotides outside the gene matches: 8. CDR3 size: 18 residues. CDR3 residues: CASSPGTGGPPGANVLTF. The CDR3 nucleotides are TGTGCCAGTAGTCCCGGGACAGGGGGGCCCCCTGGGGCCAACGTCCTGACTTTC.

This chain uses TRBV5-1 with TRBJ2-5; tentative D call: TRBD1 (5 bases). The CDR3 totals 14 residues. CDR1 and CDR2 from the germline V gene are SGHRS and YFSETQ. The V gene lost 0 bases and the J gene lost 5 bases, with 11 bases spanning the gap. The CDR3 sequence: CASSLAAGRETQYF. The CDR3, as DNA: TGCGCCAGCAGCTTGGCGGCAGGGCGGGAGACCCAGTACTTC. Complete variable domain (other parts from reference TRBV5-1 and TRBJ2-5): KAGVTQTPRYLIKTRGQQVTLSCSPISGHRSVSWYQQTPGQGLQFLFEYFSETQRNKGNFPGRFSGRQFSNSRSEMNVSTLELGDSALYLCASSLAAGRETQYFGPGTRLLVL.

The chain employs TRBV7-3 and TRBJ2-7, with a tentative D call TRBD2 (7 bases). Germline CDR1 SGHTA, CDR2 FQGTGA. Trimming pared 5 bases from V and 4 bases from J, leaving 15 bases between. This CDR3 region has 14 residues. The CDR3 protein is CASSVQGGAYEQYF. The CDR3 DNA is TGTGCCAGCAGCGTACAAGGGGGGGCGTACGAGCAGTACTTC. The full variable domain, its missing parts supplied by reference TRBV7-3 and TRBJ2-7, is GAGVSQTPSNKVTEKGKYVELRCDPISGHTALYWYRQSLGQGPEFLIYFQGTGAADDSGLPNDRFFAVRPEGSVSTLKIQRTERGDSAVYLCASSVQGGAYEQYFGPGTRLTVT.

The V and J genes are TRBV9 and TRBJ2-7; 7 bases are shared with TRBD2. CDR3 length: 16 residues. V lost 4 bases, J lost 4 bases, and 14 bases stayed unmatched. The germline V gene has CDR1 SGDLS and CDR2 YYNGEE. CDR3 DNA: TGTGCCAGCAGCCGGGGCGGGCTAGCGGAAAATTACGAGCAGTACTTC. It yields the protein CASSRGGLAENYEQYF.

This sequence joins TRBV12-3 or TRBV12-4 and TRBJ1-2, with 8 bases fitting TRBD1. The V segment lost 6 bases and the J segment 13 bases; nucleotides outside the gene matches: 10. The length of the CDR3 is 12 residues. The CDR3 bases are TGTGCCAGCAGCCGGAGGACAGGGTTTGCCACCTTC. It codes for CASSRRTGFATF.

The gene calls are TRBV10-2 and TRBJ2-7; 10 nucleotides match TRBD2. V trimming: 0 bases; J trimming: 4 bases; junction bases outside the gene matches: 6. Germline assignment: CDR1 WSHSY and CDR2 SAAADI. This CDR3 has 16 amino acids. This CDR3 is CASSESQAGGHYEQYF. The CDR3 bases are TGCGCCAGCAGTGAGTCTCAAGCGGGGGGGCATTACGAGCAGTACTTC.

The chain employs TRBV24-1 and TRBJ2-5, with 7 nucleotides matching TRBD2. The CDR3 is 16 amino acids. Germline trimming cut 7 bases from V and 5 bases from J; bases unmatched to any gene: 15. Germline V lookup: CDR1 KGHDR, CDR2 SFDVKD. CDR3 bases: TGTGCCACCAGCGAAGGAGTGGGGGGGGGTCGGGAGACCCAGTACTTC. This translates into CATSEGVGGGRETQYF.

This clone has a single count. CDR3 sequence reads: CASSYFRGLHYGYTF. The DNA of the CDR3 is TGTGCCAGCAGTTACTTCAGGGGCCTCCACTATGGCTACACCTTC. V and J are TRBV6-5 and TRBJ1-2; the D gene is possibly TRBD1 (6 bases). The CDR3 covers 15 residues. V was shortened by 1 base and J by 3 bases, with 12 bases between the two germline ends. The germline gives CDR1 MNHEY, CDR2 SVGAGI.

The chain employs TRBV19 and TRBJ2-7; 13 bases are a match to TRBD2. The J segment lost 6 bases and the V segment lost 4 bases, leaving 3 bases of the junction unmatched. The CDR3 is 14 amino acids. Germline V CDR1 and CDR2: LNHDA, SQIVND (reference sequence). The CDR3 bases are TGTGCCAGTAGTACACTAGCGGGGGGGCGCGAGCAGTACTTC. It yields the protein CASSTLAGGREQYF.

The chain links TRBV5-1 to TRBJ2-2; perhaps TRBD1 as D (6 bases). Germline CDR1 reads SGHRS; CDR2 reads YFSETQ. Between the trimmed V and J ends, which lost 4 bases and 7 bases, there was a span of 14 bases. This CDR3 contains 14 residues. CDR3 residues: CASSHGQLGGELFF. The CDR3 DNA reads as TGCGCCAGCAGCCACGGACAGTTAGGCGGGGAGCTGTTTTTT.

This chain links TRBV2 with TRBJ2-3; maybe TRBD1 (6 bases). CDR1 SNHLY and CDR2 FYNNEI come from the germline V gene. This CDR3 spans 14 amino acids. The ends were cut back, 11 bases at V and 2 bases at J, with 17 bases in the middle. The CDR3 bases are TGTGCCGGTTCGCGTGACAGGACCACAGATACGCAGTATTTT. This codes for CAGSRDRTTDTQYF.

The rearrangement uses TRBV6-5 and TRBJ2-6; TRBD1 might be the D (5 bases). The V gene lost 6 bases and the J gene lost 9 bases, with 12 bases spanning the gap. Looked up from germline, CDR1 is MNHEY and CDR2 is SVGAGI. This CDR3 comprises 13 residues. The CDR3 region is CASRADSHNVLTF. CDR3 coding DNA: TGTGCCAGCAGGGCCGACAGCCACAACGTCCTGACTTTC.

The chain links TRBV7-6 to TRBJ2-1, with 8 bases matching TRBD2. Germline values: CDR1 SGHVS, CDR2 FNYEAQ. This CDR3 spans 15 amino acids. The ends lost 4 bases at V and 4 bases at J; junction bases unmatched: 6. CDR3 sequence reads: CASSSIAGLYNEQFF. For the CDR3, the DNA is TGTGCCAGCAGCTCCATAGCGGGATTGTACAATGAGCAGTTCTTC.

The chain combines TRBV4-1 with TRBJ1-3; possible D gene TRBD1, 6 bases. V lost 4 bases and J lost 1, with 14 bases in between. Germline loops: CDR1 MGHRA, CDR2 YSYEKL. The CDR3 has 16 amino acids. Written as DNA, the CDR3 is TGCGCCAGCAGCCCCCAGTACAGGGAGTCTGGAAACACCATATATTTT. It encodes CASSPQYRESGNTIYF.

The DNA of the CDR3 is TGTGCCAGCAGCTTGTACTCCACAGGGCGGACCTATGGCTACACCTTC. This gives the protein CASSLYSTGRTYGYTF. The chain recombines TRBV5-4 with TRBJ1-2; TRBD1 might be the D (6 bases). V shed 1 base and J shed 4 bases, with 17 bases lying between them. This CDR3 has 16 amino acids. Germline V CDR1 and CDR2: SGHNT, YYREEE (reference sequence). Supplemented by reference TRBV5-4 and TRBJ1-2, the full variable domain reads ETGVTQSPTHLIKTRGQQVTLRCSSQSGHNTVSWYQQALGQGPQFIFQYYREEENGRGNFPPRFSGLQFPNYSSELNVNALELDDSALYLCASSLYSTGRTYGYTFGSGTRLTVV.

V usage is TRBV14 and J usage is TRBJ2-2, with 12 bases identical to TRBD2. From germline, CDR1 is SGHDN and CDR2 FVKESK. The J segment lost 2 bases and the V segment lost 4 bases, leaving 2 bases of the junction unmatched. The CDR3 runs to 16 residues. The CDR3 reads CASSRGLAGNTGELFF. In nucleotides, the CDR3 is TGTGCCAGCAGCCGGGGACTAGCGGGTAACACCGGGGAGCTGTTTTTT.

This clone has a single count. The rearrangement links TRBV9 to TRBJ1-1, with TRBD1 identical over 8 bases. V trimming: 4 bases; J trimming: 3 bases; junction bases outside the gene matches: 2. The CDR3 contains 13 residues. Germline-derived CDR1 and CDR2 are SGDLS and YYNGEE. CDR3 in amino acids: CASSMTGDTEAFF. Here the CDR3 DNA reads TGTGCCAGCAGCATGACAGGGGACACTGAAGCTTTCTTT.

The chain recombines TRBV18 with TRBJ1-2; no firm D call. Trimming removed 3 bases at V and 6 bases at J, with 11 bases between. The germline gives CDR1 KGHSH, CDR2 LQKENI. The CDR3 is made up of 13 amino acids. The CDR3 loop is CASSPRETHGYTF. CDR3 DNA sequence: TGTGCCAGCTCACCCCGGGAAACCCATGGCTACACCTTC.